This T cell receptor (beta chain) was profiled in a study of T-cell reconstitution after alpha-beta-depleted transplantation in children. Findings of the study overall: By one year post-transplant, T-cell counts and diversity largely arose from T cells that were newly produced. Alpha-beta T cells about two months after transplant reportedly derived from several hundred expanded graft clones. Certain patients had high TCRbeta diversity at day 60, and it came from recipient T cells and thymic progenitors that survived.

Preparing the TCRbeta library involved the use of unique molecular identifiers. In TCRdb, the PCR reads were re-called with MiXCR into one record per CDR3 protein. The data contain over 200,000 distinct CDR3 sequences, approximately 11% of them singletons. In the case of this clonotype: What it binds is not known. The junction departs from the called germline gene at one end, perhaps through a read error.

This sequence originates from a child in the first two years of life with acute myeloid leukemia, due to receive a stem cell transplant. Source: PBMCs, taken before TCRalphabeta/CD19-depleted stem cell transplant.

In DNA, the CDR3 is TGCGCCAGCAGATCGACCGGGCTACATGGCGACACCTTC. It encodes CASRSTGLHGDTF. This chain uses TRBV5-1 with TRBJ1-2, with D unresolved. Germline CDR1 is SGHRS and CDR2 is YFSETQ. The CDR3 covers 13 residues.